The following is a TCR beta chain sequence with its context. The target antigen is unknown. Sequencing used cDNA as its template, made by extracting RNA and reverse transcribing it. This table comes from immunoSEQ multiplex PCR, and its TCRdb copy is limited to in-frame clones, with some not included. The sample shows 150,000 to 200,000 clones, 55% to 75% of them seen only once. This record belongs to a study of CD8+ T cells in alopecia areata. Study-level background: The duration of tofacitinib was 6 to 18 months, with 6 months off drug afterward.

General observations from the study: In scalp and blood during tofacitinib, many expanded lesional clones persisted.

The ends lost 7 bases at V and 7 bases at J; junction bases unmatched: 8. This CDR3 spans 13 amino acids. Germline assignment: CDR1 SEHNR and CDR2 FQNEAQ (reference sequence). Treatment indicated: oral pan-JAK inhibitor, 5-10 mg twice daily. The gene calls are TRBV7-9 and TRBJ2-7; 9 bases match TRBD1. The TCR was taken from a human donor with alopecia areata. Sequences were derived from CD4+ T cells sorted from blood, sampled at week 24, from a patient treated with tofacitinib. The DNA for the CDR3 is TGTGCCAGCAACAGGGACAGGGCAAGGGAGCAGTACTTC. It codes for CASNRDRAREQYF.